The T cell receptor beta chain described here comes from a study of blood T cell repertoires in COVID-19. The study assigned cohorts using participant-reported clinical history. Clones were sequenced by immunoSEQ multiplex PCR, and TCRdb holds only the in-frame ones, with some missing. The sample has about 260,000 clones, around 84% seen once. Sequenced sample: PBMCs or T cells enriched from blood (not recorded which). This TCR was sampled from a man under 40 with acute COVID-19.

In DNA, the CDR3 is TGTGCCAGCCTAGTCGCTAACTATGGCTACACCTTC. Encoded protein: CASLVANYGYTF. The rearrangement uses TRBV12-3 or TRBV12-4 and TRBJ1-2; D call uncertain. The CDR3 consists of 12 residues. V was cut by 8 bases and J by 0 bases, with 7 bases left in between.